The present T cell receptor (beta chain) was sequenced within a study of shared T cell receptors in the human thymus. The germline CDR1 and CDR2 sequences are SGHTA and FQGNSA. V lost 0 bases and J 4 bases, leaving 15 bases between the germline ends. There are 17 residues in the CDR3. The assay was immunoSEQ multiplex PCR, and TCRdb's table has in-frame clones only and misses some. The sample lists more than 550,000 clones, roughly 85% occurring once. The same sample was also studied in work on human thymus T cells.

V and J are TRBV7-2 and TRBJ1-4; D is uncertain. The sequenced material came from thymocytes. The receptor was isolated from a girl less than two years old with a congenital heart defect. The CDR3 sequence: CASSLAVTRSYNEKLFF. The CDR3 DNA reads TGTGCCAGCAGCTTAGCGGTTACGAGAAGCTATAATGAAAAACTGTTTTTT. The whole variable domain, remainder taken from reference TRBV7-2 and TRBJ1-4, is GAGVSQSPSNKVTEKGKDVELRCDPISGHTALYWYRQSLGQGLEFLIYFQGNSAPDKSGLPSDRFSAERTGGSVSTLTIQRTQQEDSAVYLCASSLAVTRSYNEKLFFGSGTQLSVL.